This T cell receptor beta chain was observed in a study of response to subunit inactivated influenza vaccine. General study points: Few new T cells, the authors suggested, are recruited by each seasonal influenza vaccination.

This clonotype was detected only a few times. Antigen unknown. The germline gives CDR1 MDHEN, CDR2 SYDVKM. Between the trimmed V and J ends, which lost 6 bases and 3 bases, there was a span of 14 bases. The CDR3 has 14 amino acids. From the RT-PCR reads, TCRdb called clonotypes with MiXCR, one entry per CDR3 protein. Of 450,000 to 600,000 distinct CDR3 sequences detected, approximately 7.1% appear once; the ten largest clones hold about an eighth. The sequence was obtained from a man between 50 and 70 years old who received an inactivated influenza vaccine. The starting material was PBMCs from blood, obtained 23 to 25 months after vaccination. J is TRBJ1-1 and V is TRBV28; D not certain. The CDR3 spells CASRILTGDTEAFF. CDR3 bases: TGTGCCAGCAGGATTCTGACGGGCGACACTGAAGCTTTCTTT. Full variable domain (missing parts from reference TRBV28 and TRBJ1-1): DVKVTQSSRYLVKRTGEKVFLECVQDMDHENMFWYRQDPGLGLRLIYFSYDVKMKEKGDIPEGYSVSREKKERFSLILESASTNQTSMYLCASRILTGDTEAFFGQGTRLTVV.